Below, 21 T cell receptor beta chains from the same sample are listed, as sequenced in a study of blood T cell repertoires in COVID-19. The repertoire was sequenced with immunoSEQ multiplex PCR; TCRdb's copy has only in-frame clones and lacks some. The sample has some 22,000 clones; roughly 82% are singletons. Sequenced material: peripheral blood. These receptors came from a human donor with active COVID-19. The donor label of this sample is uncertain.

In its sample, this clone is medium-sized. This rearrangement joins TRBV19 to TRBJ1-6; no clear D gene. The CDR3 length is 14 residues. Per germline, CDR1 LNHDA and CDR2 SQIVND (reference sequence). Deletions cut 6 bases from V and 9 bases from J, with 15 bases between. This CDR3 is CASSLVEYRSPLHF. CDR3 DNA: TGTGCCAGTAGCCTAGTGGAGTATCGTTCACCCCTCCACTTT. Drawing the rest from reference TRBV19 and TRBJ1-6, the complete variable domain is DGGITQSPKYLFRKEGQNVTLSCEQNLNHDAMYWYRQDPGQGLRLIYYSQIVNDFQKGDIAEGYSVSREKKESFPLTVTSAQKNPTAFYLCASSLVEYRSPLHFGNGTRLTVT.

J is TRBJ2-7 and V is TRBV7-2, with 10 nucleotides matching TRBD2. The V gene's germline CDR1 is SGHTA and CDR2 FQGNSA. There are 15 residues in the CDR3. Trimming at V came to 2 bases and at J to 3 bases, leaving 4 bases not matched to a gene. This CDR3 reads CASSLQAGGLYEQYF. CDR3 in DNA: TGTGCCAGCAGCTTACAAGCGGGGGGGCTCTACGAGCAGTACTTC. Complete variable domain (other parts from reference TRBV7-2 and TRBJ2-7): GAGVSQSPSNKVTEKGKDVELRCDPISGHTALYWYRQSLGQGLEFLIYFQGNSAPDKSGLPSDRFSAERTGGSVSTLTIQRTQQEDSAVYLCASSLQAGGLYEQYFGPGTRLTVT.

The chain employs TRBV3-1 (or the pseudogene TRBV3-2) and TRBJ1-3; possibly TRBD1 for D (6 bases). This CDR3 has 15 residues. The germline CDR1 and CDR2 sequences are LGHDT and YNNKEL (reference sequence). V dropped 2 bases and J dropped 0 bases, with 8 bases sitting between them. CDR3: CASSQNRASGNTIYF. The DNA of the CDR3 is TGTGCCAGCAGCCAAAACAGGGCCTCTGGAAACACCATATATTTT.

There are a few counts of this clone. The chain couples TRBV6-5 to TRBJ2-1, with D unresolved. Germline V gene sequence: CDR1 MNHEY, CDR2 SVGAGI. Trimming left V 11 bases short and J 4 bases short, with 12 bases between. The CDR3 contains 12 residues. The DNA for the CDR3 is TGTGCCGCACGTAGCCGGTACAATGAGCAGTTCTTC. This sequence encodes CAARSRYNEQFF.

The chain recombines TRBV9 with TRBJ2-3; TRBD2 agrees at 12 bases. Germline V gives CDR1 SGDLS, CDR2 YYNGEE. The V segment lost 0 bases and the J segment 5 bases; nucleotides outside the gene matches: 7. The CDR3 consists of 17 residues. CDR3 loop: CASSVEASGGVIDTQYF. Written as DNA, the CDR3 is TGTGCCAGCAGCGTAGAGGCTAGCGGGGGGGTTATAGATACGCAGTATTTT. The full variable domain, with the rest looked up from reference TRBV9 and TRBJ2-3, is DSGVTQTPKHLITATGQRVTLRCSPRSGDLSVYWYQQSLDQGLQFLIQYYNGEERAKGNILERFSAQQFPDLHSELNLSSLELGDSALYFCASSVEASGGVIDTQYFGPGTRLTVL.

This clone was observed once. The rearrangement uses TRBV7-6 and TRBJ2-2; 11 nucleotides line up with TRBD2. The trim removed 1 base at V and 0 bases at J, leaving 13 bases unmatched. Germline CDR1 is SGHVS and CDR2 is FNYEAQ. The CDR3 has 21 residues. CDR3 in amino acids: CASSLVTSTSGGPTNTGELFF. CDR3 DNA sequence: TGTGCCAGCAGCTTAGTAACCTCTACTAGCGGGGGCCCTACGAACACCGGGGAGCTGTTTTTT.

The chain employs TRBV4-1 and TRBJ1-4, with 7 bases fitting TRBD1. Germline V gives CDR1 MGHRA, CDR2 YSYEKL. V lost 1 base, J lost 13 bases, and 12 bases stayed unmatched. The CDR3 extends over 15 amino acids. CDR3 in amino acids: CASSQGGTEVLGLFF. CDR3 nucleotides: TGCGCCAGCAGCCAAGGTGGGACAGAGGTTTTAGGACTGTTTTTT.

The chain uses TRBV7-2 and TRBJ2-7, with 13 positions matching TRBD2. The CDR3 loop spans 17 amino acids. The junction had 3 bases not matched to a gene; V was cut back by 1 base and J by 0 bases. Germline V CDR1 and CDR2: SGHTA, FQGNSA. CDR3 loop: CASSLGLAGGSSYEQYF. The CDR3 DNA is TGTGCCAGCAGCTTAGGACTAGCGGGGGGTAGCTCCTACGAGCAGTACTTC.

V gene TRBV7-2 combines with J gene TRBJ2-7; no definite D call. In germline, CDR1 is SGHTA, CDR2 FQGNSA. Deletions cut 1 base from V and 3 bases from J, with 10 bases between. The CDR3 covers 14 residues. CDR3 sequence reads: CASSLGPARYEQYF. The CDR3 DNA reads as TGTGCCAGCAGCTTAGGTCCAGCGCGCTACGAGCAGTACTTC. The full variable domain, completed using reference TRBV7-2 and TRBJ2-7, is GAGVSQSPSNKVTEKGKDVELRCDPISGHTALYWYRQSLGQGLEFLIYFQGNSAPDKSGLPSDRFSAERTGGSVSTLTIQRTQQEDSAVYLCASSLGPARYEQYFGPGTRLTVT.

This rearrangement joins TRBV11-3 to TRBJ1-6; no clear D. The CDR3 is made up of 14 amino acids. Germline CDR1 SGHNT, CDR2 YENEEA. Trimming took off 0 bases at V and 10 bases at J, with 10 bases between the two ends. The CDR3 spells CASSLERERSPLHF. CDR3 DNA: TGTGCCAGCAGCTTAGAGAGGGAGCGATCACCCCTCCACTTT.

The chain carries TRBV19 and TRBJ1-5, with 7 positions matching TRBD1. Germline trimming cut 7 bases from V and 3 bases from J; bases unmatched to any gene: 9. Germline CDR1 and CDR2: LNHDA and SQIVND (reference sequence). This CDR3 has 15 amino acids. The chain's CDR3 is CASTTTGTLNQPQHF. The DNA of the CDR3 is TGTGCCAGTACCACGACAGGGACCCTCAATCAGCCCCAGCATTTT.

Only one count was recorded for this clone. This sequence joins TRBV4-2 and TRBJ2-2; TRBD2 matches at 11 bases. Germline trimming cut 6 bases from V and 4 bases from J; bases unmatched to any gene: 7. The germline CDR1 and CDR2 sequences are LGHNA and YNFKEQ. CDR3 size: 16 residues. CDR3 protein: CASRQMGTSGTGELFF. CDR3 bases: TGTGCCAGCAGGCAAATGGGGACTAGCGGCACCGGGGAGCTGTTTTTT.

This chain joins TRBV6-5 and TRBJ1-1, with D possibly being TRBD1 (5 bases). With 4 bases removed from V and 4 bases from J, the gap between germline ends came to 10 bases. The CDR3 is 13 amino acids. In germline, CDR1 is MNHEY, CDR2 SVGAGI. The CDR3 region is CASSSGMPTEAFF. The CDR3 coding sequence is TGTGCCAGCAGTTCAGGGATGCCCACTGAAGCTTTCTTT.

The chain combines TRBV5-1 with TRBJ1-2; possible D gene TRBD1, 6 bases. The germline gives CDR1 SGHRS, CDR2 YFSETQ. The CDR3 covers 12 residues. V was trimmed by 4 bases and J by 11 bases, leaving 15 bases between them. For the CDR3, the DNA is TGCGCCAGCAGCGGGCAGGGGCAGGAATACACCTTC. Encoded protein: CASSGQGQEYTF.

This clone was seen a handful of times. The J gene is TRBJ1-2, the V gene TRBV29-1, with 9 bases lining up with TRBD1. This CDR3 contains 13 residues. Germline lookup yields CDR1 SQVTM and CDR2 ANQGSEA. The J segment lost 0 bases and the V segment lost 7 bases, leaving 3 bases of the junction unmatched. The CDR3 region is CSAGTGTNYGYTF. As DNA, the CDR3 is TGCAGCGCTGGGACAGGGACTAACTATGGCTACACCTTC.

The J gene is TRBJ1-2, the V gene TRBV28; D not resolved. Per the germline V gene, CDR1 is MDHEN and CDR2 is SYDVKM. V shed 8 bases and J shed 4 bases, with 17 bases lying between them. CDR3 size: 14 residues. CDR3 in amino acids: CASHAGLTTYGYTF. The DNA of the CDR3 is TGTGCCAGCCACGCCGGACTGACGACCTATGGCTACACCTTC.

The chain is built from TRBV7-2 and TRBJ2-2; 14 bases match TRBD2. Looked up from germline, CDR1 is SGHTA and CDR2 is FQGNSA. V dropped 3 bases and J dropped 6; count of bases not matched to a gene: 9. This CDR3 region has 18 residues. In DNA form, the CDR3 reads TGTGCCAGCAGCTTCCCAGCGGGGACTAGCGGGAGTCCCGGGGAGCTGTTTTTT. Encoded protein: CASSFPAGTSGSPGELFF.

The rearrangement joins TRBV28 to TRBJ2-1; 9 bases map to TRBD1. The V and J ends lost 6 bases and 6 bases, in that order; junction bases with no gene match: 6. The CDR3 runs 14 residues. The germline gives CDR1 MDHEN, CDR2 SYDVKM. This CDR3 is CASRPGQGRNEQFF. In nucleotides, the CDR3 is TGTGCCAGCAGACCGGGACAGGGACGCAATGAGCAGTTCTTC. Complete variable domain (other parts from reference TRBV28 and TRBJ2-1): DVKVTQSSRYLVKRTGEKVFLECVQDMDHENMFWYRQDPGLGLRLIYFSYDVKMKEKGDIPEGYSVSREKKERFSLILESASTNQTSMYLCASRPGQGRNEQFFGPGTRLTVL.

The V call is TRBV5-4, the J call TRBJ2-1; 8 bases agree with TRBD2. CDR1 is SGHNT, CDR2 YYREEE, per germline (reference sequence). This CDR3 is built from 16 residues. With V trimmed by 0 bases and J by 4 bases, 6 bases remained unmatched. CDR3 residues: CASSLAGGVSYNEQFF. The CDR3 coding sequence is TGTGCCAGCAGCTTGGCCGGGGGGGTTTCTTACAATGAGCAGTTCTTC. The whole variable domain, remainder taken from reference TRBV5-4 and TRBJ2-1, is ETGVTQSPTHLIKTRGQQVTLRCSSQSGHNTVSWYQQALGQGPQFIFQYYREEENGRGNFPPRFSGLQFPNYSSELNVNALELDDSALYLCASSLAGGVSYNEQFFGPGTRLTVL.

V gene TRBV5-4 combines with J gene TRBJ2-3; TRBD2 agrees at 13 bases. CDR1 SGHNT and CDR2 YYREEE come from the germline V gene (reference sequence). The CDR3 loop spans 17 amino acids. The trim removed 3 bases at V and 1 base at J, leaving 5 bases unmatched. The CDR3 is CASSWTSGGWGTDTQYF. In DNA, the CDR3 is TGTGCCAGCAGCTGGACTAGCGGGGGTTGGGGCACAGATACGCAGTATTTT. Full variable domain (missing parts from reference TRBV5-4 and TRBJ2-3): ETGVTQSPTHLIKTRGQQVTLRCSSQSGHNTVSWYQQALGQGPQFIFQYYREEENGRGNFPPRFSGLQFPNYSSELNVNALELDDSALYLCASSWTSGGWGTDTQYFGPGTRLTVL.

CDR3 region: CASSWDFEDTEAFF. In nucleotides, the CDR3 is TGTGCCAGCAGCTGGGACTTCGAGGACACTGAAGCTTTCTTT. The chain couples TRBV7-2 to TRBJ1-1, with a weak D call TRBD1 (5 bases). The ends were cut back, 4 bases at V and 3 bases at J, with 12 bases in the middle. Germline CDR1 SGHTA, CDR2 FQGNSA. CDR3 length equals 14 residues.